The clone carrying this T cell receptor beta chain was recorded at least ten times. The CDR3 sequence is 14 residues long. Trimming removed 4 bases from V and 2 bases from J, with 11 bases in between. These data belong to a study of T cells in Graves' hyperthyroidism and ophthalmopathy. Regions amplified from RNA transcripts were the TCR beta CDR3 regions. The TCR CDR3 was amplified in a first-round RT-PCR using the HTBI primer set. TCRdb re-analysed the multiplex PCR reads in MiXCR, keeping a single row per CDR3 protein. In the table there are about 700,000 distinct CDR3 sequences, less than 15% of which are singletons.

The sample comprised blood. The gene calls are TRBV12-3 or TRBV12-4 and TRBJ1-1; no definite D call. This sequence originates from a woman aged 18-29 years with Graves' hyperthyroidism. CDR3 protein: CASSSRGSNTEAFF. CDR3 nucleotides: TGTGCCAGCAGTTCACGAGGCAGCAACACTGAAGCTTTCTTT.